Below are 11 T cell receptor beta chains sequenced from a single sample in a study of blood T cell repertoires in COVID-19. The data were produced by immunoSEQ multiplex PCR, yet TCRdb's version contains in-frame clones alone and is incomplete. The sample yields tens of thousands of clones, roughly 86% seen once. Sequences were obtained from peripheral blood. These receptors all come from a man between 65 and 85 years old with active COVID-19.

This chain connects TRBV27 to TRBJ2-1; D may be TRBD2 (6 bases). V lost 7 bases, J lost 15 bases, and 22 bases lay in between. CDR1 MNHEY and CDR2 SMNVEV come from the germline V gene (reference sequence). This CDR3 is built from 13 residues. The CDR3 DNA is TGTGCCAGCACCCCTTCGGTGACTAGACAATGGTTCTTC. Translated: CASTPSVTRQWFF.

This clone was picked up one time. The chain joins TRBV6-6 to TRBJ1-1; D is perhaps TRBD1 (6 bases). This CDR3 has 15 amino acids. Per the germline V gene, CDR1 is MNHNY and CDR2 is SVGAGI (reference sequence). V shed 2 bases and J shed 4 bases, with 14 bases lying between them. In DNA form, the CDR3 reads TGTGCCAGCAGTTACGTTGGGGGCTCGGTCACTGAAGCTTTCTTT. Translation gives CASSYVGGSVTEAFF.

With regard to this clone: The junction departs from germline at one end; a sequencing error may be responsible. The same CDR3 can be traced to other DNA sequences in this sample. The genes are TRBV30 and TRBJ1-1, with D perhaps matching TRBD1 (6 bases). Germline CDR1 reads GTSNPN; CDR2 reads SVGIG (reference sequence). The CDR3 has 13 amino acids. CDR3 sequence reads: CAWTNQGWTEAFF. The DNA for the CDR3 is TGTGCCTGGACCAATCAGGGGTGGACTGAGGCTTTCTTT.

The CDR3 nucleotides are TGTGCCAGCAGCTTAGGAGGCAGAGGGAACTATGGCTACACCTTC. This gives the protein CASSLGGRGNYGYTF. The rearrangement uses TRBV7-2 and TRBJ1-2, with unresolved D. Germline values: CDR1 SGHTA, CDR2 FQGNSA. This CDR3 spans 15 amino acids. With 1 base removed from V and 2 bases from J, the gap between germline ends came to 11 bases.

This clone was observed a few times. The same CDR3 can be traced to other DNA sequences in this sample. The chain is built from TRBV30 and TRBJ1-5, with a tentative D call TRBD1 (5 bases). The CDR3 spans 13 residues. The V and J ends lost 0 bases and 2 bases respectively, with 5 bases between them. CDR1 and CDR2 from the germline V gene are GTSNPN and SVGIG (reference sequence). The CDR3 loop reads CAWSVGGNQPQHF. The CDR3 DNA sequence: TGTGCCTGGAGTGTAGGGGGCAATCAGCCCCAGCATTTT.

This chain uses TRBV28 with TRBJ2-3, with 9 positions matching TRBD1. Germline V lookup: CDR1 MDHEN, CDR2 SYDVKM. This CDR3 region has 16 residues. The V and J ends lost 4 bases and 5 bases, in that order; junction bases with no gene match: 10. In DNA, the CDR3 is TGTGCCAGCAGTTCGAACCACAGGGGGCGGAAAGATACGCAGTATTTT. This gives the protein CASSSNHRGRKDTQYF. Variable domain in full (rest from reference TRBV28 and TRBJ2-3): DVKVTQSSRYLVKRTGEKVFLECVQDMDHENMFWYRQDPGLGLRLIYFSYDVKMKEKGDIPEGYSVSREKKERFSLILESASTNQTSMYLCASSSNHRGRKDTQYFGPGTRLTVL.

The chain has TRBV7-2 and TRBJ2-7; 8 nucleotides agree with TRBD2. CDR1 is SGHTA, CDR2 FQGNSA, per germline. This CDR3 comprises 15 residues. Trimming took 4 bases from V and 7 from J; bases not matched to a gene: 12. Here the CDR3 DNA reads TGTGCCAGCAGCTCAAGCGAGAGGGGACTAGGTGAGCAGTACTTC. Amino acid sequence: CASSSSERGLGEQYF.

This CDR3 reads CAIGASGTDTQYF. The CDR3 DNA reads as TGTGCCATCGGAGCTAGCGGCACAGATACGCAGTATTTT. The chain carries TRBV10-3 and TRBJ2-3, with a possible D match to TRBD2 (6 bases). Trimming cost V 8 bases and J 1 base, with 10 bases left between them. The germline CDR1 and CDR2 sequences are ENHRY and SYGVKD. The CDR3 consists of 13 residues.

This clone was detected once. J is TRBJ2-2 and V is TRBV30, with 8 bases lining up with TRBD2. The CDR3 runs 13 residues. The germline V gene encodes CDR1 GTSNPN and CDR2 SVGIG (reference sequence). V shed 2 bases and J 6 bases; nucleotides not matched to a gene: 2. The CDR3 sequence: CAWSRGGPGELFF. The DNA for the CDR3 is TGTGCCTGGAGTCGGGGGGGACCCGGGGAGCTGTTTTTT.

This clone showed up just a few times. The chain is built from TRBV19 and TRBJ1-5; D possibly corresponds to TRBD1 (5 bases). Trimming removed 6 bases from V and 5 bases from J, with 11 bases in between. The germline V gene encodes CDR1 LNHDA and CDR2 SQIVND (reference sequence). The CDR3 is 13 amino acids. This CDR3 reads CASRGQGDQPQHF. Here the CDR3 DNA reads TGTGCCAGTAGGGGGCAGGGCGATCAGCCCCAGCATTTT.

The chain employs TRBV30 and TRBJ2-1; a possible D gene is TRBD2 (6 bases). Trimming took 1 base from V and 6 from J, leaving 10 bases between them. The germline V gene has CDR1 GTSNPN and CDR2 SVGIG (reference sequence). The CDR3 extends over 13 amino acids. As DNA, the CDR3 is TGTGCCTGGAGTGGTGGGAGGTTCAATGAGCAGTTCTTC. Encoded protein: CAWSGGRFNEQFF.